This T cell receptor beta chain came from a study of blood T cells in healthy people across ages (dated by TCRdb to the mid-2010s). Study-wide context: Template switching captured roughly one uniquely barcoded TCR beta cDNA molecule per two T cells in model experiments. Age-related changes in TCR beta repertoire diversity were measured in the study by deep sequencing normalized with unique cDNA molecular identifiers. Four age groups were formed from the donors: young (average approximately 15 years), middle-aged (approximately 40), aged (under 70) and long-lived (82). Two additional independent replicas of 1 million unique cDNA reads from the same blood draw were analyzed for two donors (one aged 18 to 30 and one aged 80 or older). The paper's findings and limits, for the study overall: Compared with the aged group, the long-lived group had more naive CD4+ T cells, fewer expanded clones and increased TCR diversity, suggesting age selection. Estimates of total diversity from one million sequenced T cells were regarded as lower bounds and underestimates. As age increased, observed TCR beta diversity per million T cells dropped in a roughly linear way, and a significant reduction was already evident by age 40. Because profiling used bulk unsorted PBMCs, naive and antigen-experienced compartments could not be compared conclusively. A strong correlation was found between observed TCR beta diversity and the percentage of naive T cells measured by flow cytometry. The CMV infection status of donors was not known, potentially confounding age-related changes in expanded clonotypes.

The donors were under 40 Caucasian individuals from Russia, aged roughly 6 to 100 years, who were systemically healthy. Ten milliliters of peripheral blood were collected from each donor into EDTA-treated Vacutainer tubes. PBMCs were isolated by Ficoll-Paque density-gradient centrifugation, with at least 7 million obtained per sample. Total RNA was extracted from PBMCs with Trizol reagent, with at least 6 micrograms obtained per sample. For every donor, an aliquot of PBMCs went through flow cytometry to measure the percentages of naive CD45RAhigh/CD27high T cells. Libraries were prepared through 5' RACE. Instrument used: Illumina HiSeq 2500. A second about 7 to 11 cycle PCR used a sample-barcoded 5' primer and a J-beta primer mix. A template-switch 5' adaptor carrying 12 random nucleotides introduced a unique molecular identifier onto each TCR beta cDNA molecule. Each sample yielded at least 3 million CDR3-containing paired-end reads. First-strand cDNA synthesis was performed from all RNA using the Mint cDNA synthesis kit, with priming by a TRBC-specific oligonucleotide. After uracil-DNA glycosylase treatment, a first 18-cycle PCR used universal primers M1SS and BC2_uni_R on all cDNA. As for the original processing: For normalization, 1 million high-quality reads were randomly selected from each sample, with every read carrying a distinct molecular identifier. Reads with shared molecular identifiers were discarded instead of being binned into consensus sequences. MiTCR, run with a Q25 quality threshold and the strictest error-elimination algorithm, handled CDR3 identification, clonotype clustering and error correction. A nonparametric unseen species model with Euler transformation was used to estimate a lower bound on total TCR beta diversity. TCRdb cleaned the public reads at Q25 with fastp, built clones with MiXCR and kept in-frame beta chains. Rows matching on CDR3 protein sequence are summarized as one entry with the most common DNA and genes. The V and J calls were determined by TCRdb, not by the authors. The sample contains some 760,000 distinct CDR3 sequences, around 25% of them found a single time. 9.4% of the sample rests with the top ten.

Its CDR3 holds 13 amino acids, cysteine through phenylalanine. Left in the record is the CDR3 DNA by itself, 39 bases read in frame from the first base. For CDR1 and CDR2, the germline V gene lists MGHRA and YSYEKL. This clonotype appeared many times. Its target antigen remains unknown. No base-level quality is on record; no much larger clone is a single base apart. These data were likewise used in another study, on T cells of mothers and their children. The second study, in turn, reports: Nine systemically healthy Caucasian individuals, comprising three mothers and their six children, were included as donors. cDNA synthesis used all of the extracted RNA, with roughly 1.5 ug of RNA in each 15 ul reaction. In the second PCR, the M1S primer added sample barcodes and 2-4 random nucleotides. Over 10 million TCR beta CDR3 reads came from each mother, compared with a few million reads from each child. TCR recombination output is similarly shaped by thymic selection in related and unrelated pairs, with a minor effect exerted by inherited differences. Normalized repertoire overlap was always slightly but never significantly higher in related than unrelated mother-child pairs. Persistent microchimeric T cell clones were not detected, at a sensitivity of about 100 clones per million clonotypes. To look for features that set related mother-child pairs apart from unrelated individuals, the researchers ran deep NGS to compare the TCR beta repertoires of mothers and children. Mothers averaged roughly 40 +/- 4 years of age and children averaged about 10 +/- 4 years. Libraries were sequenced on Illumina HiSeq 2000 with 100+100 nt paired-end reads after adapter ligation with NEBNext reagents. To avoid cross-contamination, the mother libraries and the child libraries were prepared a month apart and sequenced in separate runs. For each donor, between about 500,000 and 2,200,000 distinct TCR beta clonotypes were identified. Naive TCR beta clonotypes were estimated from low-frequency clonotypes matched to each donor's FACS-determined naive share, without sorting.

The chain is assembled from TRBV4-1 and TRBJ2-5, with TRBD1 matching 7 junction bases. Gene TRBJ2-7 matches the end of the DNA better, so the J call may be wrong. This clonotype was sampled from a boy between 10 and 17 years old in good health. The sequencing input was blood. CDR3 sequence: CASSRGQAYEQYF. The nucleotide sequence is TGCGCCAGCAGCCGCGGACAGGCCTACGAGCAGTACTTC.